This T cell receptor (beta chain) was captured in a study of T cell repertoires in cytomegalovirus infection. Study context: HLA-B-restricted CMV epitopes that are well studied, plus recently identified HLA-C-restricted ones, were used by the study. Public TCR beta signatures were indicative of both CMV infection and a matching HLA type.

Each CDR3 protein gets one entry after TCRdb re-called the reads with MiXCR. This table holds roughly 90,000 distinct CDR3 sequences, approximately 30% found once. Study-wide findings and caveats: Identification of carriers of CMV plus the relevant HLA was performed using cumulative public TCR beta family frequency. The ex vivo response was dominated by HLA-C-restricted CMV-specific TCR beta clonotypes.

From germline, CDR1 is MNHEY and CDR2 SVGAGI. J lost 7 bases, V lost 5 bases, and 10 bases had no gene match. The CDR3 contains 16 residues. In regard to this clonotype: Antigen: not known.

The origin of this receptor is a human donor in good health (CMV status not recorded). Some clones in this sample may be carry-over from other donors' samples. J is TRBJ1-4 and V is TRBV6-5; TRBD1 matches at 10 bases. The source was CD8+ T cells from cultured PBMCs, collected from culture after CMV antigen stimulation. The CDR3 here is CASSLFPGQGTEKLFF. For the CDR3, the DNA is TGTGCCAGCAGTCTATTTCCGGGACAGGGGACTGAAAAACTGTTTTTT.